Shown below are 5 T cell receptor beta chains from a single sample sequenced in a study of persistence of HIV-infected CD4 T cells. The stimulus was an HIV-1 Gag 15-mer peptide pool, 0.8 to 1 ug/peptide/mL. CD40L-negative CD69-negative CD45RO-high memory CD4+ T cells were sorted as populations depleted of antigen-responding cells. Their target antigens are unknown. The libraries were made with immunoSEQ version 4 in survey mode. Sequenced by immunoSEQ multiplex PCR; TCRdb stores in-frame clones only, minus some. Here the sample spans just under 65,000 clones, roughly 75% being singletons. Sequencing was performed on CD4+ T cells sorted from PBMCs after approximately 19-hour stimulation, taken from a patient who received antiretroviral therapy. The receptors here all came from an adult man with HIV who was CMV-seropositive.

V gene TRBV6-5 combines with J gene TRBJ1-5, with D tentatively TRBD1 (5 bases). V dropped 7 bases and J dropped 4 bases, with 11 bases sitting between them. The CDR3 sequence is 13 residues long. CDR1 is MNHEY, CDR2 SVGAGI, per germline. The DNA for the CDR3 is TGTGCCAGCACGGGACGGGGGAATCAGCCCCAGCATTTT. Translated, it gives CASTGRGNQPQHF.

There are a few counts of this clone. The same CDR3 also results from other DNA sequences found in this sample. The V call is TRBV7-3, the J call TRBJ1-1; tentative D call: TRBD1 (6 bases). The CDR3 length is 13 residues. V was shortened by 4 bases and J by 1 base, with 7 bases between the two germline ends. Germline CDR1 SGHTA, CDR2 FQGTGA. DNA of the CDR3: TGTGCCAGCAGCTGGACAGCGAACACTGAAGCTTTCTTT. It specifies CASSWTANTEAFF.

The rearrangement links TRBV21-1 to TRBJ1-3; the tabulated D call, TRBD1, remains unverified against the DNA. TRBV21-1 is given as a pseudogene. The CDR3 covers 20 residues. CDR3 DNA sequence: TGTGCCAGCAGCAAAGCGTTTAAGGACAGAGCCTGTCCCTCTGGAAACACCATATATTTT. Its protein is CASSKAFKDRACPSGNTIYF.

The rearrangement links TRBV15 to TRBJ2-2, with D unclear. The germline CDR1 and CDR2 sequences are LNHNV and YYDKDF (reference sequence). The CDR3 contains 14 residues. Trimming stripped 3 bases from V and 3 bases from J, with 8 bases between. CDR3 amino acids: CATSRNRYTGELFF. DNA of the CDR3: TGTGCCACCAGCAGGAACAGATACACCGGGGAGCTGTTTTTT.

J is TRBJ2-7 and V is TRBV6-5, with TRBD1 matching 7 bases. This CDR3 contains 14 residues. The germline CDR1 and CDR2 sequences are MNHEY and SVGAGI. Trimming took 10 bases from V and 3 from J; bases not matched to a gene: 12. CDR3 protein: CATGQALNLYEQYF. CDR3 nucleotide sequence: TGTGCCACTGGACAGGCACTGAATCTCTACGAGCAGTACTTC.